This T cell receptor (beta chain) was captured in a study of T-cell memory formation after mild COVID-19. Overall study context: Largely, the TCR clusters proved donor specific.

CDR3 length: 14 residues. V dropped 4 bases and J dropped 3 bases, with 10 bases sitting between them. A 5'RACE reaction primed in the constant segment made cDNA libraries of TCR alpha and TCR beta, and these carried sample barcodes and UMIs. TCRdb ran MiXCR on the 5' RACE reads and lists one entry per CDR3 protein. The sample holds 300,000 to 350,000 distinct CDR3 sequences, about an eighth seen once. The sequenced material came from PBMCs or a T cell subset sorted from them (not recorded which). The source of this sequence is a young man who had mild COVID-19 (a few samples of this study predate the infection). Cell type and time point are not known. V usage is TRBV12-3 or TRBV12-4 and J usage is TRBJ2-4; weak D call: TRBD1 (6 bases). DNA for the CDR3: TGTGCCAGCAGTTGGACAGCTTTCAAAAACATTCAGTACTTC. Translated: CASSWTAFKNIQYF.